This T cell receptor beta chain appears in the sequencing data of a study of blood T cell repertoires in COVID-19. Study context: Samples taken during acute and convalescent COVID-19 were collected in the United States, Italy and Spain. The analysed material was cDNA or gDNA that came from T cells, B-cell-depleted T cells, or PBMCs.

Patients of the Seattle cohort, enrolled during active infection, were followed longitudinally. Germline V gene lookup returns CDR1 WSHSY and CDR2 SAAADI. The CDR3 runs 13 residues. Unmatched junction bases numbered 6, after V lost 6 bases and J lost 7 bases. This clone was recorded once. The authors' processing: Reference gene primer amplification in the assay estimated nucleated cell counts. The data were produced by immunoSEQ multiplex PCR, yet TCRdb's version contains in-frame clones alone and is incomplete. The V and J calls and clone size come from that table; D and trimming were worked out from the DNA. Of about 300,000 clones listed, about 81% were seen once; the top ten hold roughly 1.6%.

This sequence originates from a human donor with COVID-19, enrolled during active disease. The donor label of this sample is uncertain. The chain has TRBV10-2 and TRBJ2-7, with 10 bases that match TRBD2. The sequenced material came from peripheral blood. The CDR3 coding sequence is TGCGCCAGCAGCCTAGCGGGGGACCGGGAGCAGTACTTC. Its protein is CASSLAGDREQYF.